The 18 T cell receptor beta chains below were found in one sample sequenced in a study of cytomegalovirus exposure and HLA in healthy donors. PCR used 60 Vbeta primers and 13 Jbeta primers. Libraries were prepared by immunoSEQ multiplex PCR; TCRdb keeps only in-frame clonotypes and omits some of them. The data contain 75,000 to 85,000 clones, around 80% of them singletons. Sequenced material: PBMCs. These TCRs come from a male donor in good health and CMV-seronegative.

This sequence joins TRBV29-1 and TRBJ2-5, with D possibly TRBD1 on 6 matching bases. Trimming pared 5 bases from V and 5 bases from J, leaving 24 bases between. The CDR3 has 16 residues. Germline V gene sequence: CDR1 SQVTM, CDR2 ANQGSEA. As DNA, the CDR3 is TGCAGCGTTAGGGGACGGGTCCGGTTCGACAGGGAGACCCAGTACTTC. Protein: CSVRGRVRFDRETQYF.

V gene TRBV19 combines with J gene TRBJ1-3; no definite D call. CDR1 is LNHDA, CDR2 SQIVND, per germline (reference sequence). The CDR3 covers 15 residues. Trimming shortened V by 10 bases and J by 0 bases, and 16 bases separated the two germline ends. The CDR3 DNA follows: TGTGCCACCCAGCGGGAACTATTCTCTGGAAACACCATATATTTT. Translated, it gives CATQRELFSGNTIYF.

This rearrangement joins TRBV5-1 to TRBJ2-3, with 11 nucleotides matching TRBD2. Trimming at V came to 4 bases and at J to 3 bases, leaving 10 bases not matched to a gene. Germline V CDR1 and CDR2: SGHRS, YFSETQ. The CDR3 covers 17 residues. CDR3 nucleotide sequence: TGCGCCAGCAGCGCGGAAACGACTAGCGGGATAACAGATACGCAGTATTTT. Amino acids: CASSAETTSGITDTQYF.

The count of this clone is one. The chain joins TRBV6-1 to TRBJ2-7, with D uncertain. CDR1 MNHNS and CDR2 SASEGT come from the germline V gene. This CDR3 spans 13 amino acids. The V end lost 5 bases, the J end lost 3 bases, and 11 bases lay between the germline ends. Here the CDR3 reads CASSLDQYYEQYF. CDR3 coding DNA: TGTGCCAGCAGTTTAGATCAATACTACGAGCAGTACTTC.

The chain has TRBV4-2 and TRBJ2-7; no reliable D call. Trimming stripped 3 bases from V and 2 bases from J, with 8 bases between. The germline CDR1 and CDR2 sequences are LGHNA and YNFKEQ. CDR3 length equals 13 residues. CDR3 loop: CASSHGQTYEQYF. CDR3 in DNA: TGTGCCAGCAGCCATGGGCAGACCTACGAGCAGTACTTC.

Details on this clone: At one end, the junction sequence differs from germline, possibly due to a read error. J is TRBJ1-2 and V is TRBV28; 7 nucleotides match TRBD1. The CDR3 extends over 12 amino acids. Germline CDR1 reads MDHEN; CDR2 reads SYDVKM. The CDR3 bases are TGTGCCAGCAGTCAGGGGGTCTATGGCTACCCCTTC. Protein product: CASSQGVYGYPF.

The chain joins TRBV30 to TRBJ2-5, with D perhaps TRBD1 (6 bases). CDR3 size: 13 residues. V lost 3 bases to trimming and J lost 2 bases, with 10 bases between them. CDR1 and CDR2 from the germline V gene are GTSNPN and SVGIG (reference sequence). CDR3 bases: TGTGCCTGGAGGGAACAGGGTCAAGAGACCCAGTACTTC. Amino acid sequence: CAWREQGQETQYF.

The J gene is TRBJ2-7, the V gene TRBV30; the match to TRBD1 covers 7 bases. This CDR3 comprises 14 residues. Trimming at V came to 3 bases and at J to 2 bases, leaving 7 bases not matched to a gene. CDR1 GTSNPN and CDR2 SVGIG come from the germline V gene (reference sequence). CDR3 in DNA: TGTGCCTGGAGAATCCGTGACAGGGCCTACGAGCAGTACTTC. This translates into CAWRIRDRAYEQYF.

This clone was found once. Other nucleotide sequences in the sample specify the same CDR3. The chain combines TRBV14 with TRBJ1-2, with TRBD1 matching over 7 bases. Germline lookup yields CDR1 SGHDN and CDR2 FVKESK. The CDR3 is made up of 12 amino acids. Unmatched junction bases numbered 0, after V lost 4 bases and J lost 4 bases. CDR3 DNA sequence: TGTGCCAGCAGCCGGGACAGCTATGGCTACACCTTC. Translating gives CASSRDSYGYTF.

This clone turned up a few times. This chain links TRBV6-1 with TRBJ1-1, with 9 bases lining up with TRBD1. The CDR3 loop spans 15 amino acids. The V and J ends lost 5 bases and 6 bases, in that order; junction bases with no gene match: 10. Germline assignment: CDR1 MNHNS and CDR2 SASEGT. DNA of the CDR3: TGTGCCAGCAGTACCCGGGACAGGGTAACTGCTGAAGCTTTCTTT. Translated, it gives CASSTRDRVTAEAFF.

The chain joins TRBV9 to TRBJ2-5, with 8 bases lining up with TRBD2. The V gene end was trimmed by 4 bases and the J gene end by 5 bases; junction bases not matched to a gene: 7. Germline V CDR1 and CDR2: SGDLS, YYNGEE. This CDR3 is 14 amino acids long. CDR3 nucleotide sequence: TGTGCCAGCAGCATCGGGAGGGCAACCGAGACCCAGTACTTC. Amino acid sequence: CASSIGRATETQYF. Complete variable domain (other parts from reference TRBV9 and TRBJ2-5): DSGVTQTPKHLITATGQRVTLRCSPRSGDLSVYWYQQSLDQGLQFLIQYYNGEERAKGNILERFSAQQFPDLHSELNLSSLELGDSALYFCASSIGRATETQYFGPGTRLLVL.

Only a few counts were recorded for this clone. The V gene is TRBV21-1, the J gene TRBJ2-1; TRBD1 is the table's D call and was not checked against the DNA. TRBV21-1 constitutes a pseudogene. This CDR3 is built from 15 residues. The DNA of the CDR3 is TGTGCCAGCAGCAAAGCTGGCAGGGGCCGAAATGAGCAGTTCTTC. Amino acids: CASSKAGRGRNEQFF.

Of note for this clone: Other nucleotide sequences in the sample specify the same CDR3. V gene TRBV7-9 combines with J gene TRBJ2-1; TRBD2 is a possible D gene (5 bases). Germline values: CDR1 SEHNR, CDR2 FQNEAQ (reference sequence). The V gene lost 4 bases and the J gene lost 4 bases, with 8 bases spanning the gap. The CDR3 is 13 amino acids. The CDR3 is CASSSGLYNEQFF. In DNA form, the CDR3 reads TGTGCCAGCAGCTCTGGACTGTACAATGAGCAGTTCTTC.

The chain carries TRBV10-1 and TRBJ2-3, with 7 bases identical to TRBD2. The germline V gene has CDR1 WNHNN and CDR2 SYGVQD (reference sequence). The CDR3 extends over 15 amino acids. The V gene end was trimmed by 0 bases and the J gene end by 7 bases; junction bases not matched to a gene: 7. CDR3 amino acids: CASSESGTTANTQYF. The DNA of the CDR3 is TGCGCCAGCAGTGAGTCTGGGACTACCGCTAATACGCAGTATTTT.

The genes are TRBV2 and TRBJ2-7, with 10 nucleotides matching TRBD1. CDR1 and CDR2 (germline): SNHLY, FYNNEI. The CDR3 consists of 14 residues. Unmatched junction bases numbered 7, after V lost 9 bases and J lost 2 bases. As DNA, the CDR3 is TGTGCCAGTAACCGGGACAGGGGCCCCTACGAGCAGTACTTC. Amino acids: CASNRDRGPYEQYF.

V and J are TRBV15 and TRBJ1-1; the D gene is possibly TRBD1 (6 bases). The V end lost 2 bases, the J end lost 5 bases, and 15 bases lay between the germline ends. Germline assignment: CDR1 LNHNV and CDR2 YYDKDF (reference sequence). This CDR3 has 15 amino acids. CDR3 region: CATSRQRNRDTEAFF. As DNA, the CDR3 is TGTGCCACCAGCAGACAACGGAACAGGGATACTGAAGCTTTCTTT.

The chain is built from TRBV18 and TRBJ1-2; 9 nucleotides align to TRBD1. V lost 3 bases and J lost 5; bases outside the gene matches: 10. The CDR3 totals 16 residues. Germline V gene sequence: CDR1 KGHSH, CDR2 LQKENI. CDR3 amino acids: CASSPPGTGQEYGYTF. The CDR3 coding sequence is TGTGCCAGCTCACCCCCCGGGACAGGGCAGGAGTATGGCTACACCTTC.

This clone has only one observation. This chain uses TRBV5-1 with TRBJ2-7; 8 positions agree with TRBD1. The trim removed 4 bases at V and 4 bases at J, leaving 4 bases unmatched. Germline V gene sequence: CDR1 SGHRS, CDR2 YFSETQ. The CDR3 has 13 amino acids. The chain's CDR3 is CASSRDRKYEQYF. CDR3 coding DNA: TGCGCCAGCAGCCGGGACAGGAAATACGAGCAGTACTTC.